One and the same sample provided the 18 T cell receptor beta chains below, sequenced in a study of T cells and Merkel cell carcinoma outcomes. TCRdb's copy holds only in-frame clones and misses some; the assay was immunoSEQ multiplex PCR. The sample shows about 19,000 clones, over 75% of them seen only once. Sequencing input: tumor tissue from Merkel cell carcinoma. The receptors come from a human donor with Merkel cell carcinoma.

Only one count was recorded for this clone. The CDR3 bases are TGTGCCAGCAGCTACTCTTGGACCCAGCAGTACTTC. Its translation is CASSYSWTQQYF. The chain combines TRBV11-3 with TRBJ2-7; D ambiguous. V dropped 4 bases and J dropped 8 bases, with 12 bases sitting between them. The CDR3 has 12 residues. The germline gives CDR1 SGHNT, CDR2 YENEEA.

The table lists this clone with a count of one. V and J are TRBV7-9 and TRBJ1-6, with no clear D. Germline values: CDR1 SEHNR, CDR2 FQNEAQ (reference sequence). With 1 base removed from V and 8 bases from J, the gap between germline ends came to 12 bases. The CDR3 consists of 15 residues. The CDR3 DNA reads as TGTGCCAGCAGCTTAGTGGCAGGTTCGCATTCACCCCTCCACTTT. As protein: CASSLVAGSHSPLHF.

V and J are TRBV5-4 and TRBJ2-7, with TRBD1 matching over 7 bases. Germline V CDR1 and CDR2: SGHNT, YYREEE (reference sequence). There are 16 residues in the CDR3. V lost 4 bases and J lost 2; bases outside the gene matches: 12. CDR3 region: CASSKDTTGNAYEQYF. CDR3 DNA: TGTGCCAGCAGCAAAGACACGACAGGGAATGCCTACGAGCAGTACTTC.

This clone was recorded a few times. The chain links TRBV27 to TRBJ2-2, with 10 bases that match TRBD2. V lost 6 bases to trimming and J lost 7 bases; unmatched junction nucleotides: 8. The CDR3 has 15 residues. Germline loops: CDR1 MNHEY, CDR2 SMNVEV (reference sequence). CDR3 sequence reads: CASRKGTSASGELFF. The CDR3 DNA is TGTGCCAGCAGGAAGGGGACTAGCGCTAGCGGGGAGCTGTTTTTT.

The gene calls are TRBV5-4 and TRBJ1-1; tentatively, D is TRBD1 (5 bases). This CDR3 is 12 amino acids long. Germline assignment: CDR1 SGHNT and CDR2 YYREEE (reference sequence). V dropped 6 bases and J dropped 4 bases, with 10 bases sitting between them. The CDR3 DNA follows: TGTGCCAGCACCAATGGGGGCACTGAAGCTTTCTTT. It codes for CASTNGGTEAFF. The full variable domain, rest sourced from reference TRBV5-4 and TRBJ1-1, is ETGVTQSPTHLIKTRGQQVTLRCSSQSGHNTVSWYQQALGQGPQFIFQYYREEENGRGNFPPRFSGLQFPNYSSELNVNALELDDSALYLCASTNGGTEAFFGQGTRLTVV.

This clone showed up just a few times. The J gene is TRBJ1-3, the V gene TRBV21-1. TRBV21-1 corresponds to a pseudogene. This CDR3 has 15 residues. CDR3 bases: TGTGCCACGAAAGAGGGTGAGAGCTCTGGAAACACCATATATTTT. Translated, it gives CATKEGESSGNTIYF.

A word on this clone: Possible read error: a much larger clone is one base away. This rearrangement joins TRBV19 to TRBJ2-7, with D perhaps TRBD2 (5 bases). Trimming took off 3 bases at V and 8 bases at J, with 14 bases between the two ends. Germline V gene data show CDR1 as LNHDA and CDR2 as SQIVND (reference sequence). CDR3 length: 13 residues. The CDR3 here is CASSIILRGKQYF. The CDR3 DNA is TGTGCCAGTAGTATTATCCTACGGGGAAAGCAGTACTTC.

The count of this clone is one. The gene calls are TRBV19 and TRBJ2-5; D remains unclear. V was cut by 3 bases and J by 5 bases, with 7 bases left in between. The CDR3 totals 12 residues. Germline V gene data show CDR1 as LNHDA and CDR2 as SQIVND (reference sequence). CDR3 nucleotide sequence: TGTGCCAGTAGTATGGTCGGGGAGACCCAGTACTTC. Translated: CASSMVGETQYF.

The rearrangement uses TRBV5-5 and TRBJ2-7; D is uncertain. The length of the CDR3 is 11 residues. The V gene's germline CDR1 is SGHKS and CDR2 YYEKEE (reference sequence). The germline V and J ends were trimmed by 0 bases and 9 bases, with 7 bases remaining between them. CDR3 DNA sequence: TGTGCCAGCAGCTTGGGGGCCCGGCAGTACTTC. Protein: CASSLGARQYF. Using reference TRBV5-5 and TRBJ2-7 for the parts outside the CDR3, the full variable domain is DAGVTQSPTHLIKTRGQQVTLRCSPISGHKSVSWYQQVLGQGPQFIFQYYEKEERGRGNFPDRFSARQFPNYSSELNVNALLLGDSALYLCASSLGARQYFGPGTRLTVT.

This chain links TRBV7-2 with TRBJ1-1; D is unclear. The length of the CDR3 is 14 residues. Germline CDR1 is SGHTA and CDR2 is FQGNSA. With 4 bases removed from V and 0 bases from J, the gap between germline ends came to 9 bases. This CDR3 is CASSSRHVNTEAFF. The CDR3 region has the DNA TGTGCCAGCAGCTCAAGACACGTGAACACTGAAGCTTTCTTT.

V gene TRBV19 combines with J gene TRBJ2-7; 10 bases align to TRBD2. The CDR3 runs to 17 residues. V was pared by 3 bases and J by 3 bases, with 11 bases of the junction left unmatched. CDR1 is LNHDA, CDR2 SQIVND, per germline (reference sequence). CDR3 residues: CASSIASGGSYGYEQYF. CDR3 bases: TGTGCCAGTAGTATCGCTAGCGGGGGAAGCTATGGCTACGAGCAGTACTTC.

This rearrangement joins TRBV12-5 to TRBJ2-7; 10 bases are shared with TRBD1. The CDR3 contains 17 residues. Per germline, CDR1 LGHNT and CDR2 FRNRAP. Losses at the gene ends were 4 bases for V and 2 bases for J; bases not matched to a gene: 11. As DNA, the CDR3 is TGTGCTAGTGGTTCCAGCCTCCTCGGGACAGGGGCCTACGAGCAGTACTTC. This translates into CASGSSLLGTGAYEQYF. The complete variable domain, with remaining parts taken from reference TRBV12-5 and TRBJ2-7, reads DARVTQTPRHKVTEMGQEVTMRCQPILGHNTVFWYRQTMMQGLELLAYFRNRAPLDDSGMPKDRFSAEMPDATLATLKIQPSEPRDSAVYFCASGSSLLGTGAYEQYFGPGTRLTVT.

The CDR3 DNA reads TGTGCCAGCAGTCGGCGGACGCATCTAACCTACGAGCAGTACTTC. Protein product: CASSRRTHLTYEQYF. The genes are TRBV27 and TRBJ2-7; D unclear. Germline lookup yields CDR1 MNHEY and CDR2 SMNVEV (reference sequence). This CDR3 region has 15 residues. Trimming removed 5 bases from V and 2 bases from J, with 16 bases in between.

The chain is built from TRBV25-1 and TRBJ2-7, with D tentatively TRBD2 (5 bases). CDR1 is MGHDK, CDR2 SYGVNS, per germline. The V and J ends lost 4 bases and 6 bases respectively, with 13 bases between them. The CDR3 has 13 amino acids. This chain's CDR3 is CASSGDSEFEQYF. The DNA of the CDR3 is TGTGCCAGCAGTGGTGATAGCGAGTTCGAGCAGTACTTC.

The chain uses TRBV14 and TRBJ1-1; D unclear. CDR1 is SGHDN, CDR2 FVKESK, per germline. The CDR3 runs 15 residues. V was trimmed by 0 bases and J by 3 bases, leaving 11 bases between them. CDR3 in amino acids: CASSQDLGLHTEAFF. In DNA, the CDR3 is TGTGCCAGCAGCCAAGACTTAGGACTCCACACTGAAGCTTTCTTT.

This chain connects TRBV6-5 to TRBJ2-3, with D possibly being TRBD2 (5 bases). The germline V gene has CDR1 MNHEY and CDR2 SVGAGI. V was trimmed by 5 bases and J by 3 bases, leaving 9 bases between them. CDR3 length equals 13 residues. This chain's CDR3 is CASSSWRTDTQYF. CDR3 bases: TGTGCCAGCAGTAGCTGGAGGACAGATACGCAGTATTTT.

This chain connects TRBV7-3 to TRBJ2-1; TRBD1 matches 7 bases. V shed 3 bases, J shed 0 bases, and the junction held 2 bases outside the gene matches. Germline V CDR1 and CDR2: SGHTA, FQGTGA. The CDR3 is 15 residues long. The CDR3 loop reads CASSFPGGSYNEQFF. CDR3 sequence (DNA): TGTGCCAGCAGCTTCCCAGGGGGCTCCTACAATGAGCAGTTCTTC.

The rearrangement links TRBV29-1 to TRBJ2-1, with D possibly matching TRBD1 (5 bases). Germline CDR1 reads SQVTM; CDR2 reads ANQGSEA. The V and J ends lost 4 bases and 14 bases respectively, with 15 bases between them. CDR3 length: 11 amino acids. The CDR3 sequence: CSVGDSSGKFF. The CDR3, as DNA: TGCAGCGTTGGAGATTCGTCAGGGAAGTTCTTC.